Listed here are 16 T cell receptor beta chains from one sample, sequenced in a study of shared clonotypes between healthy human individuals. Assay used: immunoSEQ multiplex PCR; TCRdb lists only in-frame clones, some missing. Of a few hundred thousand clones listed, over 75% are singletons. Sequences were obtained from memory CD8+ T cells sorted from blood. The subset denotes: CD45RO+ cells pooled with CCR7-negative TemRA cells. The source of these receptors is a man aged 18 to 30 in good health.

This clone was picked up many times. V is TRBV7-9 and J is TRBJ2-3; no definite D call. Germline assignment: CDR1 SEHNR and CDR2 FQNEAQ (reference sequence). The CDR3 spans 12 residues. V was clipped by 3 bases and J by 11 bases, with 12 bases between them. CDR3 region: CASSFRRLVQYF. DNA of the CDR3: TGTGCCAGCAGCTTCAGGAGACTTGTGCAGTATTTT.

The chain employs TRBV6-5 and TRBJ2-2; D gene uncertain. Between the trimmed V and J ends, which lost 7 bases and 6 bases, there was a span of 9 bases. The CDR3 covers 12 residues. Germline V gives CDR1 MNHEY, CDR2 SVGAGI. CDR3 in amino acids: CASMGPAGELFF. The CDR3, as DNA: TGTGCCAGCATGGGTCCGGCCGGGGAGCTGTTTTTT.

This clone was seen once. The chain couples TRBV5-4 to TRBJ2-7; TRBD1 agrees at 9 bases. The CDR3 extends over 14 amino acids. The V segment lost 4 bases and the J segment 6 bases; nucleotides outside the gene matches: 8. Germline CDR1 reads SGHNT; CDR2 reads YYREEE (reference sequence). DNA of the CDR3: TGTGCCAGCAGCCTGACAGGGGGAGGCGGCGAGCAGTACTTC. It translates to CASSLTGGGGEQYF.

The rearrangement uses TRBV2 and TRBJ2-7, with D maybe TRBD1 (5 bases). V dropped 4 bases and J dropped 4 bases, with 11 bases sitting between them. Germline V gene lookup returns CDR1 SNHLY and CDR2 FYNNEI. The CDR3 is made up of 13 amino acids. The CDR3 region is CASSAPRDYEQYF. Here the CDR3 DNA reads TGTGCCAGCAGTGCTCCCAGGGATTACGAGCAGTACTTC.

V gene TRBV5-4 combines with J gene TRBJ2-7; no firm D call. Per the germline V gene, CDR1 is SGHNT and CDR2 is YYREEE (reference sequence). The CDR3 runs 13 residues. V gave up 4 bases and J gave up 2 bases, with 10 bases separating them. CDR3 residues: CASSPPGTYEQYF. Here the CDR3 DNA reads TGTGCCAGCAGCCCCCCAGGTACCTACGAGCAGTACTTC.

The chain is built from TRBV6-5 and TRBJ2-5; D is ambiguous. Trimming left V 4 bases short and J 0 bases short, with 9 bases between. Germline V gives CDR1 MNHEY, CDR2 SVGAGI. This CDR3 contains 14 residues. CDR3 nucleotides: TGTGCCAGCAGTTGGGGTGAGAACCAAGAGACCCAGTACTTC. Its protein is CASSWGENQETQYF.

This chain uses TRBV9 with TRBJ2-2; the D is unclear. V was shortened by 0 bases and J by 0 bases, with 3 bases between the two germline ends. The germline V gene encodes CDR1 SGDLS and CDR2 YYNGEE. The CDR3 is made up of 14 amino acids. The CDR3 bases are TGTGCCAGCAGCGTAGAGGCGAACACCGGGGAGCTGTTTTTT. Protein: CASSVEANTGELFF.

The chain recombines TRBV27 with TRBJ2-7; tentatively, D is TRBD2 (5 bases). Trimming cost V 0 bases and J 4 bases, with 19 bases left between them. Germline V gives CDR1 MNHEY, CDR2 SMNVEV (reference sequence). The CDR3 is 17 residues long. The CDR3 nucleotides read TGTGCCAGCAGTTTATCTCCCAGTTTCGGGAATGGATACGAGCAGTACTTC. Translated, it gives CASSLSPSFGNGYEQYF.

V and J are TRBV27 and TRBJ1-2, with D perhaps matching TRBD1 (5 bases). Germline-derived CDR1 and CDR2 are MNHEY and SMNVEV (reference sequence). There are 15 residues in the CDR3. V was trimmed by 5 bases and J by 2 bases, leaving 15 bases between them. CDR3 amino acids: CASSPSRTPNYGYTF. In DNA form, the CDR3 reads TGTGCCAGCAGTCCCAGCCGGACACCGAACTATGGCTACACCTTC.

Note on this clone: This same CDR3 is encoded by further DNA sequences in the sample. The chain combines TRBV29-1 with TRBJ2-7; D gene ambiguous. The CDR3 extends over 13 amino acids. Trimming stripped 0 bases from V and 0 bases from J, with 6 bases between. The germline V gene has CDR1 SQVTM and CDR2 ANQGSEA. As DNA, the CDR3 is TGCAGCGTTGAAGACACTTCCTCCTACGAGCAGTACTTC. Translating it yields CSVEDTSSYEQYF.

The V call is TRBV27, the J call TRBJ2-1; 13 bases match TRBD2. The V gene end was trimmed by 10 bases and the J gene end by 0 bases; junction bases not matched to a gene: 12. Germline V gene lookup returns CDR1 MNHEY and CDR2 SMNVEV (reference sequence). The CDR3 sequence is 18 residues long. The CDR3 nucleotides read TGTGCCACCTCCTCTCGGACTAGCGGGGGAAGCTCCTACAATGAGCAGTTCTTC. This encodes CATSSRTSGGSSYNEQFF.

CDR3: CASSREELALYNEQFF. CDR3 DNA sequence: TGTGCCAGCAGCCGCGAAGAGCTAGCCCTATACAATGAGCAGTTCTTC. This rearrangement joins TRBV11-2 to TRBJ2-1, with D possibly being TRBD2 (5 bases). The length of the CDR3 is 16 residues. Germline V lookup: CDR1 SGHAT, CDR2 FQNNGV. V lost 5 bases and J 4 bases, leaving 18 bases between the germline ends.

This sequence joins TRBV2 and TRBJ1-3; D perhaps matches TRBD1 (6 bases). This CDR3 comprises 14 residues. Germline-derived CDR1 and CDR2 are SNHLY and FYNNEI. V gave up 6 bases and J gave up 7 bases, with 16 bases separating them. The CDR3 protein is CASRESQGRNTIYF. The CDR3 DNA is TGTGCCAGCAGAGAATCCCAGGGGAGGAACACCATATATTTT.

The chain couples TRBV9 to TRBJ2-7, with 8 bases fitting TRBD1. V lost 0 bases, J lost 2 bases, and 1 base stayed unmatched. The CDR3 totals 14 residues. Germline V gene sequence: CDR1 SGDLS, CDR2 YYNGEE. CDR3: CASSVEGQAYEQYF. The CDR3 DNA follows: TGTGCCAGCAGCGTAGAGGGACAGGCCTACGAGCAGTACTTC. The entire variable domain, with the rest obtained from reference TRBV9 and TRBJ2-7, is as follows: DSGVTQTPKHLITATGQRVTLRCSPRSGDLSVYWYQQSLDQGLQFLIQYYNGEERAKGNILERFSAQQFPDLHSELNLSSLELGDSALYFCASSVEGQAYEQYFGPGTRLTVT.

This clone was seen just once. V is TRBV9 and J is TRBJ1-5; maybe TRBD1 (6 bases). CDR1 is SGDLS, CDR2 YYNGEE, per germline. This CDR3 contains 14 residues. The germline V and J ends were trimmed by 3 bases and 7 bases, with 14 bases remaining between them. DNA for the CDR3: TGTGCCAGCAGCGGAATAACAGGGAACCAGCCCCAGCATTTT. It is translated as CASSGITGNQPQHF.

The chain links TRBV4-3 to TRBJ2-7; 7 positions match TRBD1. The CDR3 consists of 15 residues. Unmatched junction bases numbered 3, after V lost 1 base and J lost 0 bases. The germline V gene has CDR1 LGHNA and CDR2 YSLEER. The CDR3 region is CASSQGQGASYEQYF. CDR3 nucleotide sequence: TGCGCCAGCAGCCAAGGACAGGGCGCCTCCTACGAGCAGTACTTC.